Presented here are 3 T cell receptor beta chains from one specimen sequenced in a study of T cells in localized non-small cell lung cancer. Libraries were prepared by immunoSEQ multiplex PCR; TCRdb keeps only in-frame clonotypes and omits some of them. The sample lists fewer than 8,000 clones, around 50% seen once, with 2.8% in the top ten. The material was lymph node tissue, obtained before any cancer treatment. These receptors all stem from a female donor aged 60 or older with stage I lung adenocarcinoma.

The chain employs TRBV18 and TRBJ1-5; D is ambiguous. V gave up 4 bases and J gave up 2 bases, with 9 bases separating them. Germline lookup yields CDR1 KGHSH and CDR2 LQKENI. The CDR3 extends over 14 amino acids. Here the CDR3 DNA reads TGTGCCAGCTCACTGGAGTTGGGCAATCAGCCCCAGCATTTT. Translated: CASSLELGNQPQHF.

The chain joins TRBV19 to TRBJ2-5; 9 bases match TRBD1. Germline-derived CDR1 and CDR2 are LNHDA and SQIVND (reference sequence). Unmatched junction bases numbered 6, after V lost 4 bases and J lost 6 bases. The CDR3 is 14 residues long. CDR3 in DNA: TGTGCCAGTAGTAGGGACAGGGAAAGGAAGACCCAGTACTTC. This gives the protein CASSRDRERKTQYF.

This clone appeared a few times. V gene TRBV6-8 combines with J gene TRBJ2-1; 9 bases line up with TRBD2. Germline trimming cut 5 bases from V and 3 bases from J; bases unmatched to any gene: 11. Looked up from germline, CDR1 is MNHGY and CDR2 is SAAAGT. The CDR3 consists of 17 residues. CDR3 protein: CASSARTSGPIYNEQFF. The CDR3 nucleotides read TGTGCCAGCAGTGCGAGAACTAGCGGGCCCATCTACAATGAGCAGTTCTTC.